The 26 T cell receptor beta chains presented below share a single source sample, sequenced in a study of T cells in narcolepsy. The protocol was immunoSEQ multiplex PCR, while the TCRdb copy is restricted to in-frame clones and leaves out a portion. The profile shows around 30,000 clones, around 83% of them singletons. Sequenced: CD45RA- memory CD4+ T cells from PBMCs. These receptors came from a human donor with narcolepsy.

The genes are TRBV11-1 and TRBJ2-3; D is unclear. This CDR3 is 16 amino acids long. Trimming removed 4 bases at V and 0 bases at J, with 14 bases between. In germline, CDR1 is SGHAT, CDR2 FQDESV (reference sequence). CDR3 bases: TGTGCCAGCAGCTCCCGGGCCCAAGCTAGCACAGATACGCAGTATTTT. This translates into CASSSRAQASTDTQYF.

CDR3 loop: CASSQDGSLGTEAFF. In DNA form, the CDR3 reads TGTGCCAGCAGCCAAGATGGCAGCCTAGGGACTGAAGCTTTCTTT. The rearrangement links TRBV4-2 to TRBJ1-1, with D uncertain. The ends were cut back, 0 bases at V and 5 bases at J, with 13 bases in the middle. CDR3 length equals 15 residues. Germline values: CDR1 LGHNA, CDR2 YNFKEQ.

The rearrangement links TRBV9 to TRBJ2-1; 10 bases line up with TRBD2. Germline CDR1 SGDLS, CDR2 YYNGEE. This CDR3 has 15 amino acids. Germline trimming cut 0 bases from V and 9 bases from J; bases unmatched to any gene: 6. CDR3 loop: CASSVGASGGGEQFF. The CDR3 region has the DNA TGTGCCAGCAGCGTAGGGGCTAGCGGGGGCGGTGAGCAGTTCTTC.

This clone was observed a few times. The rearrangement uses TRBV19 and TRBJ2-2, with D perhaps TRBD1 or TRBD2 (5 bases each). Germline V gene data show CDR1 as LNHDA and CDR2 as SQIVND (reference sequence). V lost 7 bases, J lost 5 bases, and 17 bases lay in between. The CDR3 totals 15 residues. The chain's CDR3 is CASNVRGARTGELFF. The CDR3, as DNA: TGTGCCAGTAACGTTCGAGGGGCGCGAACCGGGGAGCTGTTTTTT.

J is TRBJ2-2 and V is TRBV7-9; D uncertain. Germline CDR1 reads SEHNR; CDR2 reads FQNEAQ (reference sequence). Between the trimmed V and J ends, which lost 8 bases and 3 bases, there was a span of 13 bases. This CDR3 contains 14 residues. DNA for the CDR3: TGTGCCAGCGGTATGGACCGAGACACCGGGGAGCTGTTTTTT. Protein: CASGMDRDTGELFF.

The CDR3 region has the DNA TGTGCCAGCAGTGTTTTGGGGACAGGATCCTCTGGAAACACCATATATTTT. Protein product: CASSVLGTGSSGNTIYF. The gene calls are TRBV2 and TRBJ1-3; the match to TRBD1 covers 8 bases. Germline V gives CDR1 SNHLY, CDR2 FYNNEI. Trimming at V came to 4 bases and at J to 0 bases, leaving 8 bases not matched to a gene. The CDR3 is 17 amino acids.

The rearrangement links TRBV5-6 to TRBJ2-2; a weak D match, TRBD2 (5 bases). This CDR3 spans 15 amino acids. In germline, CDR1 is SGHDT, CDR2 YYEEEE. Between the trimmed V and J ends, which lost 5 bases and 4 bases, there was a span of 15 bases. The chain's CDR3 is CASRPVATSTGELFF. As DNA, the CDR3 is TGTGCCAGCAGGCCCGTAGCGACGTCCACCGGGGAGCTGTTTTTT. Filled out from reference TRBV5-6 and TRBJ2-2, the complete variable domain reads DAGVTQSPTHLIKTRGQQVTLRCSPKSGHDTVSWYQQALGQGPQFIFQYYEEEERQRGNFPDRFSGHQFPNYSSELNVNALLLGDSALYLCASRPVATSTGELFFGEGSRLTVL.

The V call is TRBV10-1, the J call TRBJ2-5; D remains unclear. The CDR3 covers 14 residues. In germline, CDR1 is WNHNN, CDR2 SYGVQD (reference sequence). The V end lost 0 bases, the J end lost 2 bases, and 7 bases lay between the germline ends. Written as DNA, the CDR3 is TGCGCCAGCAGTGAGTCGGGCAGACAAGAGACCCAGTACTTC. As protein: CASSESGRQETQYF.

The J gene is TRBJ2-3, the V gene TRBV5-8; 13 nucleotides line up with TRBD2. The CDR3 runs to 18 residues. The J segment lost 5 bases and the V segment lost 2 bases, leaving 11 bases of the junction unmatched. Germline CDR1 SGHTS, CDR2 YDEGEE. In nucleotides, the CDR3 is TGTGCCAGCAGCTTCACCTGGACTAGCGGGGGATTTGGAGATACGCAGTATTTT. This codes for CASSFTWTSGGFGDTQYF.

This clone was seen once. This chain uses TRBV27 with TRBJ1-1; D not resolved. V shed 7 bases and J shed 5 bases, with 26 bases lying between them. The CDR3 totals 17 residues. Per germline, CDR1 MNHEY and CDR2 SMNVEV (reference sequence). The CDR3 region is CASKARADLGSGTEAFF. CDR3 nucleotide sequence: TGTGCCAGCAAGGCGAGGGCGGACCTGGGTTCGGGGACTGAAGCTTTCTTT.

The V call is TRBV29-1, the J call TRBJ1-2, with 9 bases identical to TRBD1. CDR1 is SQVTM, CDR2 ANQGSEA, per germline. With 7 bases clipped from V and 4 bases from J, the junction kept 10 bases outside the gene matches. The CDR3 spans 14 residues. DNA for the CDR3: TGCAGCGCAAGACGGCTGACAGGGGGCTATGGCTACACCTTC. Translation: CSARRLTGGYGYTF.

CDR3 sequence (DNA): TGCGCCAGCAGCCAGGAGGACAGGGGAGACGAGCAGTACTTC. Protein sequence: CASSQEDRGDEQYF. V and J are TRBV4-1 and TRBJ2-7, with TRBD1 identical over 9 bases. The CDR3 is 14 amino acids. V lost 3 bases and J lost 5; bases outside the gene matches: 5. The germline V gene encodes CDR1 MGHRA and CDR2 YSYEKL.

V gene TRBV2 combines with J gene TRBJ2-1; 14 bases fit TRBD2. The CDR3 loop spans 17 amino acids. CDR1 is SNHLY, CDR2 FYNNEI, per germline. The trim removed 6 bases at V and 0 bases at J, leaving 4 bases unmatched. In DNA, the CDR3 is TGTGCCAGCAGGGGGACTAGCGGGGGCCTCTCCTACAATGAGCAGTTCTTC. It codes for CASRGTSGGLSYNEQFF.

The chain has TRBV4-1 and TRBJ1-2, with D hard to call. The V end was cut by 0 bases, the J end by 14 bases, with 22 bases between. Per germline, CDR1 MGHRA and CDR2 YSYEKL. This CDR3 comprises 15 residues. This CDR3 is CASSQDRVLPLLLTF. CDR3 sequence (DNA): TGCGCCAGCAGCCAAGATCGGGTCCTACCCTTATTATTAACCTTC.

There are a few counts of this clone. This rearrangement joins TRBV19 to TRBJ2-7; D is uncertain. This CDR3 spans 14 amino acids. V was clipped by 5 bases and J by 6 bases, with 17 bases between them. Germline CDR1 and CDR2: LNHDA and SQIVND (reference sequence). This CDR3 reads CASSPSHVGLEQYF. The CDR3 nucleotides are TGTGCCAGTAGTCCTTCTCACGTGGGTCTCGAGCAGTACTTC.

V usage is TRBV18 and J usage is TRBJ1-1, with D possibly matching TRBD1 (5 bases). The V end was cut by 5 bases, the J end by 0 bases, with 13 bases between. This CDR3 contains 15 residues. From germline, CDR1 is KGHSH and CDR2 LQKENI. The DNA for the CDR3 is TGTGCCAGCTCAACCCCGCGACAGTTGAACACTGAAGCTTTCTTT. As protein: CASSTPRQLNTEAFF.

The J gene is TRBJ1-1, the V gene TRBV7-8; D is uncertain. The ends were cut back, 1 base at V and 7 bases at J, with 10 bases in the middle. The germline CDR1 and CDR2 sequences are SGHVS and FQNEAQ. The CDR3 runs to 13 residues. CDR3 sequence: CASSLEVGIEAFF. CDR3 DNA: TGTGCCAGCAGCTTAGAGGTAGGGATTGAAGCTTTCTTT.

V and J are TRBV25-1 and TRBJ1-1; weak D call: TRBD1 (5 bases). This CDR3 contains 15 residues. V was cut by 4 bases and J by 9 bases, with 21 bases left in between. The germline CDR1 and CDR2 sequences are MGHDK and SYGVNS. CDR3 amino acids: CASSATGTGAVQAFF. In DNA, the CDR3 is TGTGCCAGCAGTGCGACCGGGACGGGCGCAGTTCAAGCTTTCTTT.

This clone was detected only a few times. The chain is built from TRBV11-3 and TRBJ1-6, with a possible D match to TRBD1 (5 bases). Trimming took 10 bases from V and 10 from J, leaving 11 bases between them. CDR3 length: 11 residues. Germline lookup yields CDR1 SGHNT and CDR2 YENEEA. CDR3 DNA sequence: TGTGCCACTACTAGGGGCTCACCCCTCCACTTT. It codes for CATTRGSPLHF.

By its share, this clone is medium-sized. The chain combines TRBV19 with TRBJ1-2, with D possibly TRBD1 on 6 matching bases. This CDR3 has 12 residues. The ends were cut back, 7 bases at V and 6 bases at J, with 12 bases in the middle. Looked up from germline, CDR1 is LNHDA and CDR2 is SQIVND (reference sequence). CDR3 coding DNA: TGTGCCAGTACACAGGGCTGGCATGGCTACACCTTC. Translated, it gives CASTQGWHGYTF.

The chain has TRBV5-1 and TRBJ2-7; TRBD2 agrees at 7 bases. Germline V gene sequence: CDR1 SGHRS, CDR2 YFSETQ. J lost 6 bases, V lost 0 bases, and 6 bases had no gene match. CDR3 length equals 14 residues. The DNA of the CDR3 is TGCGCCAGCAGCTTGGGCGGACTAGAGCGCGAGCAGTACTTC. Residues: CASSLGGLEREQYF.

The chain carries TRBV6-5 and TRBJ1-2, with D unresolved. The V end was cut by 5 bases, the J end by 4 bases, with 14 bases between. Germline V gene lookup returns CDR1 MNHEY and CDR2 SVGAGI. The CDR3 is made up of 14 amino acids. The CDR3 spells CASSLAGVGYGYTF. The CDR3 region has the DNA TGTGCCAGCAGTCTCGCTGGGGTCGGCTATGGCTACACCTTC.

This chain uses TRBV2 with TRBJ1-1; no clear D. Germline values: CDR1 SNHLY, CDR2 FYNNEI. The V gene lost 4 bases and the J gene lost 7 bases, with 13 bases spanning the gap. The CDR3 is made up of 13 amino acids. In DNA form, the CDR3 reads TGTGCCAGCAGTGCAACCGGGGAAGGTGAAGCTTTCTTT. Translated: CASSATGEGEAFF.

The J gene is TRBJ2-5, the V gene TRBV9; 9 nucleotides agree with TRBD1. V lost 4 bases, J lost 5 bases, and 3 bases stayed unmatched. This CDR3 is 13 amino acids long. Germline CDR1 reads SGDLS; CDR2 reads YYNGEE. CDR3 sequence: CASSRDRDETQYF. Written as DNA, the CDR3 is TGTGCCAGCAGCCGGGACAGGGATGAGACCCAGTACTTC.

In this sample, this clone turned up once. The rearrangement links TRBV14 to TRBJ1-6, with D hard to call. CDR3 length: 16 amino acids. Per germline, CDR1 SGHDN and CDR2 FVKESK. Trimming stripped 3 bases from V and 7 bases from J, with 16 bases between. DNA for the CDR3: TGTGCCAGCAGCCAGTCACTGACGAATTTAAATTCACCCCTCCACTTT. It is translated as CASSQSLTNLNSPLHF.

This clone was counted a few times. The rearrangement joins TRBV5-1 to TRBJ2-3, with 7 bases that match TRBD1. The germline gives CDR1 SGHRS, CDR2 YFSETQ. This CDR3 spans 16 amino acids. Trimming at V came to 4 bases and at J to 0 bases, leaving 8 bases not matched to a gene. CDR3 nucleotides: TGCGCCAGCAGCCCCCAGGGGGACCCTAGCACAGATACGCAGTATTTT. This codes for CASSPQGDPSTDTQYF.